This T cell receptor beta chain was identified in a study of T cell responses to AZD1222 COVID-19 vaccine. Germline loops: CDR1 PRHDT, CDR2 FYEKMQ (reference sequence). This CDR3 has 15 amino acids. The ends were cut back, 1 base at V and 4 bases at J, with 10 bases in the middle. Libraries were prepared by immunoSEQ multiplex PCR; TCRdb keeps only in-frame clonotypes and omits some of them. The profile shows some 96,000 clones, 85% to 90% of them singletons. The chain carries TRBV13 and TRBJ2-2, with a tentative D call TRBD1 (6 bases). The source is an adult in good health. The material sequenced was peripheral blood, taken on day 0 of AZD1222 vaccination. The CDR3 nucleotides read TGTGCCAGCAGCTTAGTTCTAGGGGGCACCGGGGAGCTGTTTTTT. Translated, it gives CASSLVLGGTGELFF. The full variable domain, in which reference TRBV13 and TRBJ2-2 provide the parts outside the CDR3, is AAGVIQSPRHLIKEKRETATLKCYPIPRHDTVYWYQQGPGQDPQFLISFYEKMQSDKGSIPDRFSAQQFSDYHSELNMSSLELGDSALYFCASSLVLGGTGELFFGEGSRLTVL.